The 30 T cell receptor beta chains given below trace back to one sample, sequenced in a study of Graves' ophthalmopathy and Graves' hyperthyroidism. Amplification of the TCR beta CDR3 regions used RNA transcripts (as template). HTBI-primed RT-PCR formed the first round, and a multiplex PCR formed the second. TCRdb recomputed calls from the multiplex PCR reads with MiXCR, one row per CDR3 protein. The sample has around 1,000,000 distinct CDR3 sequences; about 35% are singletons. The sequenced material came from peripheral blood or thyroid tissue (not recorded which). These receptors came from an adult man with Graves' hyperthyroidism.

The sample holds many counts of this clonotype. CDR3 region: CASSEAWGGNQPQHF. CDR3 nucleotides: TGTGCCAGCAGTGAAGCTTGGGGAGGGAATCAGCCCCAGCATTTT. The chain joins TRBV2 to TRBJ1-5, with D uncertain. V lost 0 bases and J lost 4, with 10 bases in between. Germline V gene lookup returns CDR1 SNHLY and CDR2 FYNNEI. The CDR3 is 15 residues long. Together with reference TRBV2 and TRBJ1-5, the CDR3 gives the full variable domain: EPEVTQTPSHQVTQMGQEVILRCVPISNHLYFYWYRQILGQKVEFLVSFYNNEISEKSEIFDDQFSVERPDGSNFTLKIRSTKLEDSAMYFCASSEAWGGNQPQHFGDGTRLSIL.

The gene calls are TRBV7-8 and TRBJ2-7; 9 bases line up with TRBD1. V gave up 6 bases and J gave up 4 bases; unmatched junction bases: 16. Germline-derived CDR1 and CDR2 are SGHVS and FQNEAQ. This CDR3 has 17 amino acids. CDR3 sequence (DNA): TGTGCCAGCAGTTCGCTGCGTGGGGGGACAGGGATGTACGAGCAGTACTTC. Its translation is CASSSLRGGTGMYEQYF.

Many counts were recorded for this clonotype. The chain is built from TRBV2 and TRBJ2-5; 10 bases align to TRBD2. The CDR3 runs to 17 residues. Germline values: CDR1 SNHLY, CDR2 FYNNEI. Trimming removed 6 bases from V and 2 bases from J; junction bases left unmatched: 12. In nucleotides, the CDR3 is TGTGCCAGCAGGGGTTCCCGGACTAGCGGACAGCAAGAGACCCAGTACTTC. Translating it yields CASRGSRTSGQQETQYF. The full variable domain, rest sourced from reference TRBV2 and TRBJ2-5, is EPEVTQTPSHQVTQMGQEVILRCVPISNHLYFYWYRQILGQKVEFLVSFYNNEISEKSEIFDDQFSVERPDGSNFTLKIRSTKLEDSAMYFCASRGSRTSGQQETQYFGPGTRLLVL.

The rearrangement joins TRBV11-2 to TRBJ2-7, with 10 positions matching TRBD2. Looked up from germline, CDR1 is SGHAT and CDR2 is FQNNGV. CDR3 length: 21 residues. V trimming: 1 base; J trimming: 4 bases; junction bases outside the gene matches: 22. The CDR3 sequence: CASSLAFPSQREGLRGYEQYF. Here the CDR3 DNA reads TGTGCCAGCAGCTTAGCGTTCCCCTCTCAGCGGGAGGGCCTTCGAGGATACGAGCAGTACTTC.

In this sample, this clonotype turned up many times. The chain has TRBV10-3 and TRBJ1-4; D is undetermined. Trimming cost V 6 bases and J 4 bases, with 12 bases left between them. CDR1 is ENHRY and CDR2 is SYGVKD in the germline V gene. The CDR3 has 14 residues. The CDR3 coding sequence is TGTGCCATCAGCAGCTCCAGCAATAATGAAAAACTGTTTTTT. Translated: CAISSSSNNEKLFF.

The chain couples TRBV7-9 to TRBJ2-5; possible D gene TRBD2, 5 bases. The CDR3 has 13 residues. The germline gives CDR1 SEHNR, CDR2 FQNEAQ (reference sequence). CDR3 coding DNA: TGTGCTAGAGACTCAGCGGACCAAGAGACCCAGTACTTC. Amino acid sequence: CARDSADQETQYF.

V usage is TRBV29-1 and J usage is TRBJ1-1; TRBD1 agrees at 7 bases. This CDR3 has 11 residues. Germline V gene data show CDR1 as SQVTM and CDR2 as ANQGSEA. V dropped 4 bases and J dropped 6; count of bases not matched to a gene: 2. The CDR3 loop is CSVGGGPEAFF. The CDR3 region has the DNA TGCAGCGTTGGAGGGGGCCCTGAAGCTTTCTTT.

The chain is built from TRBV9 and TRBJ2-3; 11 nucleotides agree with TRBD2. Per germline, CDR1 SGDLS and CDR2 YYNGEE. The CDR3 has 18 amino acids. With 3 bases clipped from V and 2 bases from J, the junction kept 11 bases outside the gene matches. CDR3 DNA: TGTGCCAGCAGCGCCCCAACCGGGACTAGCGGACACACAGATACGCAGTATTTT. This codes for CASSAPTGTSGHTDTQYF.

This clonotype came up many times. The chain combines TRBV24-1 with TRBJ2-6, with unresolved D. The V end lost 5 bases, the J end lost 3 bases, and 7 bases lay between the germline ends. In germline, CDR1 is KGHDR, CDR2 SFDVKD. This CDR3 has 14 residues. The CDR3 nucleotides read TGTGCCACCAGTGCCGTAGATGGGGCCAACGTCCTGACTTTC. Its translation is CATSAVDGANVLTF.

This chain links TRBV11-2 with TRBJ1-6; perhaps TRBD1 as D (5 bases). V was cut by 1 base and J by 10 bases, with 11 bases left in between. Looked up from germline, CDR1 is SGHAT and CDR2 is FQNNGV. The CDR3 is 14 amino acids. The chain's CDR3 is CASSLGRGISPLHF. The CDR3 DNA follows: TGTGCCAGCAGCTTAGGCCGGGGGATCTCACCCCTCCACTTT. The full variable domain, with the rest looked up from reference TRBV11-2 and TRBJ1-6, is EAGVAQSPRYKIIEKRQSVAFWCNPISGHATLYWYQQILGQGPKLLIQFQNNGVVDDSQLPKDRFSAERLKGVDSTLKIQPAKLEDSAVYLCASSLGRGISPLHFGNGTRLTVT.

This clonotype occurred many times. The genes are TRBV24-1 and TRBJ1-2; D gene unclear. Germline V lookup: CDR1 KGHDR, CDR2 SFDVKD. The CDR3 contains 15 residues. V lost 3 bases and J 0 bases, leaving 10 bases between the germline ends. CDR3 DNA: TGTGCCACCAGTGATGAAAGGGCGCCTAACTATGGCTACACCTTC. Residues: CATSDERAPNYGYTF.

The V and J genes are TRBV5-1 and TRBJ1-2; 9 bases agree with TRBD1. In germline, CDR1 is SGHRS, CDR2 YFSETQ. With V trimmed by 0 bases and J by 7 bases, 7 bases remained unmatched. The CDR3 consists of 15 residues. Written as DNA, the CDR3 is TGCGCCAGCAGCTTGGATGGACAGGGGTACGGTGGCTACACCTTC. The encoded protein is CASSLDGQGYGGYTF.

This clonotype was seen repeatedly, ten times or more. The gene calls are TRBV5-1 and TRBJ2-5; no definite D call. The CDR3 extends over 15 amino acids. CDR1 and CDR2 (germline): SGHRS, YFSETQ. V was trimmed by 1 base and J by 5 bases, leaving 15 bases between them. The CDR3 sequence is CASSLWSAPQETQYF. In DNA, the CDR3 is TGCGCCAGCAGCTTGTGGAGCGCCCCGCAGGAGACCCAGTACTTC.

Ten or more counts support this clonotype. This chain links TRBV2 with TRBJ2-7; 7 bases match TRBD1. Germline V gives CDR1 SNHLY, CDR2 FYNNEI. Trimming at V came to 5 bases and at J to 2 bases, leaving 6 bases not matched to a gene. The CDR3 loop spans 14 amino acids. CDR3 bases: TGTGCCAGCAGTACAGGGGTGGGTACCTACGAGCAGTACTTC. Translation: CASSTGVGTYEQYF.

This clonotype has a count of ten or more. The chain employs TRBV20-1 and TRBJ2-2; 7 nucleotides align to TRBD2. CDR3 length: 15 amino acids. The germline CDR1 and CDR2 sequences are DFQATT and SNEGSKA (reference sequence). J was trimmed by 1 base and V by 6 bases; bases with no gene match: 8. The CDR3 sequence: CSARLGGGNTGELFF. The CDR3 DNA reads as TGCAGTGCCAGGCTTGGCGGGGGGAACACCGGGGAGCTGTTTTTT.

V usage is TRBV27 and J usage is TRBJ2-5; D might be TRBD2 (5 bases). The CDR3 spans 14 residues. CDR1 is MNHEY and CDR2 is SMNVEV in the germline V gene (reference sequence). Trimming removed 4 bases from V and 3 bases from J, with 12 bases in between. The CDR3 region has the DNA TGTGCCAGCAGTTCCCTGGGGAGCGAAGAGACCCAGTACTTC. The encoded protein is CASSSLGSEETQYF.

In its sample, this clonotype was seen many times. The chain carries TRBV7-2 and TRBJ1-4; no firm D call. CDR1 and CDR2 from the germline V gene are SGHTA and FQGNSA. The CDR3 extends over 15 amino acids. The ends were cut back, 3 bases at V and 4 bases at J, with 12 bases in the middle. The CDR3 coding sequence is TGTGCCAGCAGCTTGAGTGGGCCCTTTAATGAAAAACTGTTTTTT. This codes for CASSLSGPFNEKLFF.

The sample holds a few counts of this clonotype. At one of its ends the junction is not consistent with the germline gene, which may arise from a read error. This rearrangement joins TRBV4-3 to TRBJ2-5; TRBD1 or TRBD2 may be the D gene (6 bases each). This CDR3 spans 14 amino acids. The germline V gene has CDR1 LGHNA and CDR2 YSLEER. The CDR3: CTSSQDGGLETQYF. CDR3 nucleotides: TGCACCAGCAGCCAAGATGGGGGGCTAGAGACCCAGTACTTC.

The rearrangement joins TRBV28 to TRBJ2-7; 7 bases agree with TRBD2. Germline values: CDR1 MDHEN, CDR2 SYDVKM. This CDR3 is 14 amino acids long. Losses at the gene ends were 5 bases for V and 7 bases for J; bases not matched to a gene: 11. CDR3 nucleotides: TGTGCCAGCAGTCCGCCCGGCGGGGGAGGGGAGCAGTACTTC. Translated: CASSPPGGGGEQYF. Together with reference TRBV28 and TRBJ2-7, the CDR3 gives the full variable domain: DVKVTQSSRYLVKRTGEKVFLECVQDMDHENMFWYRQDPGLGLRLIYFSYDVKMKEKGDIPEGYSVSREKKERFSLILESASTNQTSMYLCASSPPGGGGEQYFGPGTRLTVT.

The table lists this clonotype with a few counts. This may come from a read error, since a much larger clone is one base off. The chain has TRBV14 and TRBJ1-6, with D unclear. The CDR3 extends over 13 amino acids. V was cut by 1 base and J by 2 bases, with 0 bases left in between. Germline values: CDR1 SGHDN, CDR2 FVKESK. CDR3 protein: CASSQAYNSPLHF. The CDR3 nucleotides read TGTGCCAGCAGCCAAGCCTATAATTCACCCCTCCACTTT.

The genes are TRBV7-9 and TRBJ2-5, with D possibly being TRBD1 (6 bases). V dropped 5 bases and J dropped 4 bases, with 17 bases sitting between them. The V gene's germline CDR1 is SEHNR and CDR2 FQNEAQ (reference sequence). The CDR3 consists of 15 residues. The DNA for the CDR3 is TGTGCCAGCAGCACAACTGACTGGGGGCGAGAGACCCAGTACTTC. It yields the protein CASSTTDWGRETQYF.

This clonotype was observed many times. The V gene is TRBV19, the J gene TRBJ2-2; D may be TRBD1 (5 bases). V was trimmed by 7 bases and J by 3 bases, leaving 12 bases between them. There are 14 residues in the CDR3. Germline lookup yields CDR1 LNHDA and CDR2 SQIVND (reference sequence). This CDR3 reads CASKGRDHTGELFF. The CDR3 DNA is TGTGCCAGTAAAGGCAGGGATCACACCGGGGAGCTGTTTTTT.

This clonotype occurred a few times. This rearrangement joins TRBV6-5 to TRBJ1-6, with 9 nucleotides matching TRBD1. Germline assignment: CDR1 MNHEY and CDR2 SVGAGI. The CDR3 spans 15 residues. The V gene end was trimmed by 5 bases and the J gene end by 14 bases; junction bases not matched to a gene: 13. The CDR3 nucleotides are TGTGCCAGCAGTACAAAGGGACAGGGAGACCCAACCCTCCACTTT. Its translation: CASSTKGQGDPTLHF.

This clonotype was seen ten or more times. This chain links TRBV7-9 with TRBJ2-7; TRBD2 agrees at 8 bases. The length of the CDR3 is 16 residues. Germline V gives CDR1 SEHNR, CDR2 FQNEAQ (reference sequence). V trimming: 2 bases; J trimming: 4 bases; junction bases outside the gene matches: 10. Here the CDR3 DNA reads TGTGCCAGCAGCTTAATGAGGAGCGGGAGTGTGTACGAGCAGTACTTC. The encoded protein is CASSLMRSGSVYEQYF.

This clonotype was observed at least ten times. The chain carries TRBV20-1 and TRBJ2-7; 7 bases agree with TRBD1. CDR1 is DFQATT, CDR2 SNEGSKA, per germline (reference sequence). With 0 bases clipped from V and 3 bases from J, the junction kept 11 bases outside the gene matches. The CDR3 length is 16 residues. The CDR3 DNA sequence: TGCAGTGCTAGAGATGGGGACAGCCGCGGGTTCTACGAGCAGTACTTC. Translation gives CSARDGDSRGFYEQYF.

The rearrangement joins TRBV2 to TRBJ1-6; D gene ambiguous. Trimming removed 4 bases from V and 8 bases from J, with 15 bases in between. This CDR3 region has 15 residues. Germline CDR1 and CDR2: SNHLY and FYNNEI. The CDR3 loop reads CASSAGRVVDSPLHF. In nucleotides, the CDR3 is TGTGCCAGCAGTGCCGGGAGGGTGGTCGATTCACCCCTCCACTTT.

This clonotype was picked up many times. The V call is TRBV29-1, the J call TRBJ1-1; 10 bases agree with TRBD1. Trimming at V came to 5 bases and at J to 9 bases, leaving 9 bases not matched to a gene. The CDR3 is 13 residues long. The germline CDR1 and CDR2 sequences are SQVTM and ANQGSEA. In nucleotides, the CDR3 is TGCAGCGTTTCTAGGACAGGGGGTGGAAAAGCTTTCTTT. Translating gives CSVSRTGGGKAFF.

The chain links TRBV2 to TRBJ2-7, with unresolved D. The V and J ends lost 3 bases and 2 bases respectively, with 5 bases between them. CDR3 length equals 12 residues. The germline gives CDR1 SNHLY, CDR2 FYNNEI. The CDR3 loop reads CASSERPYEQYF. The CDR3, as DNA: TGTGCCAGCAGTGAGAGGCCCTACGAGCAGTACTTC.

Comment on this clonotype: The CDR3 ends on some other residue instead of the conserved phenylalanine or tryptophan, so this is likely a read error. The DNA is omitted, as the CDR3 cannot be located on it reliably, and the CDR3 follows TCRdb's listing. The chain has TRBV25-1 and TRBJ2-5; the D segment call TRBD1 is taken from the table without a DNA check. From its first to its last residue, the CDR3 has 18 amino acids. CDR1 MGHDK and CDR2 SYGVNS come from the germline V gene. CDR3: CASSDSGGRKAAGYTFGS.

The V call is TRBV6-1, the J call TRBJ1-1; D gene uncertain. CDR1 MNHNS and CDR2 SASEGT come from the germline V gene. Trimming cost V 1 base and J 1 base, with 10 bases left between them. This CDR3 is 15 amino acids long. CDR3 DNA sequence: TGTGCCAGCAGTGAAGGACCGAGGCGGAACACTGAAGCTTTCTTT. Its protein product is CASSEGPRRNTEAFF.